The clone carrying this TCR beta chain was seen only once. The sample is drawn from a study of CD8 T cells in Susac syndrome. Random hexamers primed reverse transcription of about 0.5 to 1 ug RNA. From the immunoSEQ multiplex PCR reads, TCRdb called clonotypes with MiXCR, one entry per CDR3 protein. The sample shows 250,000 to 300,000 distinct CDR3 sequences, about 89% of them seen only once. The clonotype was recovered from a human donor with multiple sclerosis. Sequenced material: CD8+ T cells from PBMCs.

CDR3 region: CASSRRVLAKNIQYF. In DNA, the CDR3 is TGTGCCAGCAGTCGGCGGGTTCTGGCCAAAAACATTCAGTACTTC. This chain uses TRBV6-6 with TRBJ2-4; maybe TRBD2 (5 bases). The CDR3 is 15 residues long. Germline CDR1 MNHNY, CDR2 SVGAGI (reference sequence). Trimming cost V 5 bases and J 1 base, with 12 bases left between them.